The 2 T cell receptor beta chains listed next were all sequenced from one sample in a study of T-cell memory formation after mild COVID-19. In TCRdb, the 5' RACE reads were re-called with MiXCR into one record per CDR3 protein. The sample consists of 250,000 to 350,000 distinct CDR3 sequences, about 15% of them appearing once. The sequenced sample consisted of PBMCs or a T cell subset sorted from them (not recorded which). Source of these receptors: a man aged 18 to 30 who had mild COVID-19 (a few samples of this study predate the infection). Cell type and time point are not known.

The V and J genes are TRBV3-1 and TRBJ2-3, with 9 bases lining up with TRBD2. Per the germline V gene, CDR1 is LGHDT and CDR2 is YNNKEL (reference sequence). The length of the CDR3 is 15 residues. The J segment lost 5 bases and the V segment lost 8 bases, leaving 11 bases of the junction unmatched. The CDR3 region has the DNA TGTGCCAGCGGCGCCGTAGCGGGGGTTGGAGATACGCAGTATTTT. Amino acid sequence: CASGAVAGVGDTQYF.

Many counts were recorded for this clonotype. The V gene is TRBV7-9, the J gene TRBJ2-4; 7 positions match TRBD1. The CDR3 extends over 16 amino acids. The V gene's germline CDR1 is SEHNR and CDR2 FQNEAQ (reference sequence). V shed 1 base, J shed 0 bases, and the junction held 3 bases outside the gene matches. The DNA of the CDR3 is TGTGCCAGCAGCTTAGGACAGGGCATAGCCAAAAACATTCAGTACTTC. It codes for CASSLGQGIAKNIQYF.